Each of the 32 T cell receptor beta chains below was sequenced from the same sample in a study of type 1 and type 2 diabetes patients. The PCR template was genomic DNA. Amplification of the beta chain CDR3 used 30 forward and 13 reverse multiplex primers. In TCRdb, the multiplex PCR reads were re-called with MiXCR into one record per CDR3 protein. The table shows some 250,000 distinct CDR3 sequences, with roughly 50% occurring only once. The sequenced sample was peripheral blood mononuclear cells (PBMCs). These receptors were obtained from a man between 18 and 35 years old with type 2 diabetes.

The rearrangement joins TRBV29-1 to TRBJ2-5; TRBD2 matches 7 bases. The length of the CDR3 is 15 residues. V lost 6 bases and J lost 0; bases outside the gene matches: 10. The germline gives CDR1 SQVTM, CDR2 ANQGSEA. CDR3 amino acids: CSVDSGRSYQETQYF. CDR3 sequence (DNA): TGCAGCGTGGACTCCGGGAGGTCGTACCAAGAGACCCAGTACTTC.

This chain joins TRBV9 and TRBJ2-2; the match to TRBD2 covers 7 bases. The CDR3 is 14 amino acids. With 3 bases clipped from V and 7 bases from J, the junction kept 6 bases outside the gene matches. The V gene's germline CDR1 is SGDLS and CDR2 YYNGEE. The CDR3 loop reads CASSAGGWVGELFF. The CDR3 coding sequence is TGTGCCAGCAGCGCCGGGGGGTGGGTCGGGGAGCTGTTTTTT.

This clonotype showed up just a few times. The genes are TRBV19 and TRBJ2-1, with TRBD2 matching 10 bases. From germline, CDR1 is LNHDA and CDR2 SQIVND (reference sequence). V shed 1 base and J 4 bases; nucleotides not matched to a gene: 1. The CDR3 contains 15 residues. The CDR3 region has the DNA TGTGCCAGTAGTATAGTACTAGCGGGGTACAATGAGCAGTTCTTC. This codes for CASSIVLAGYNEQFF.

V gene TRBV7-9 combines with J gene TRBJ1-2; no firm D call. Germline CDR1 is SEHNR and CDR2 is FQNEAQ (reference sequence). With 2 bases removed from V and 0 bases from J, the gap between germline ends came to 16 bases. The length of the CDR3 is 17 residues. The CDR3 bases are TGTGCCAGCAGCTTATACTCGTCTAGGAATCCTAACTATGGCTACACCTTC. This translates into CASSLYSSRNPNYGYTF.

This chain links TRBV4-3 with TRBJ1-2; tentative D call: TRBD1 (6 bases). The V and J ends lost 0 bases and 6 bases respectively, with 20 bases between them. CDR1 and CDR2 from the germline V gene are LGHNA and YSLEER. This CDR3 has 17 amino acids. In DNA form, the CDR3 reads TGCGCCAGCAGCCAAGATCGCCTCGCCAGGGGCGTCGATGGCTACACCTTC. This gives the protein CASSQDRLARGVDGYTF.

This clonotype was counted at least ten times. This sequence joins TRBV2 and TRBJ2-7, with D maybe TRBD2 (6 bases). Looked up from germline, CDR1 is SNHLY and CDR2 is FYNNEI. This CDR3 spans 12 amino acids. V dropped 8 bases and J dropped 1 base, with 9 bases sitting between them. CDR3 bases: TGTGCCAGCTCTCTAGCGTCCTACGAGCAGTACTTC. It translates to CASSLASYEQYF.

This clonotype was seen a few times. The genes are TRBV7-2 and TRBJ2-7, with 7 bases lining up with TRBD1. The CDR3 sequence is 18 residues long. The V segment lost 4 bases and the J segment 2 bases; nucleotides outside the gene matches: 17. The germline gives CDR1 SGHTA, CDR2 FQGNSA. The CDR3 spells CASSWFPTIDRAAYEQYF. For the CDR3, the DNA is TGTGCCAGCAGCTGGTTCCCGACTATCGACAGGGCTGCCTACGAGCAGTACTTC.

The V and J genes are TRBV10-3 and TRBJ1-1; D is perhaps TRBD1 (6 bases). The germline gives CDR1 ENHRY, CDR2 SYGVKD. V was cut by 4 bases and J by 8 bases, with 8 bases left in between. The CDR3 is made up of 11 amino acids. For the CDR3, the DNA is TGTGCCATCAGTGTGGGGGCGGAAGCTTTCTTT. Translating gives CAISVGAEAFF.

This clonotype showed up just a few times. The chain joins TRBV27 to TRBJ1-6, with D perhaps TRBD1 (5 bases). This CDR3 spans 14 amino acids. Germline values: CDR1 MNHEY, CDR2 SMNVEV (reference sequence). V lost 3 bases and J 10 bases, leaving 13 bases between the germline ends. The CDR3 is CASSLGGDGSPLHF. In DNA, the CDR3 is TGTGCCAGCAGTTTGGGCGGGGACGGCTCACCCCTCCACTTT.

Only one count was recorded for this clonotype. An end of the junction differs from the germline gene, which may be a read error. The CDR3 loop reads CASSLRLAGVADTRYF. CDR3 coding DNA: TGTGCCAGCAGCCTGAGGCTAGCGGGAGTAGCAGATACGCGGTATTTT. The chain uses TRBV3-1 and TRBJ2-3, with 10 bases lining up with TRBD2. Germline CDR1 is LGHDT and CDR2 is YNNKEL (reference sequence). The CDR3 is made up of 16 amino acids.

This chain connects TRBV7-3 to TRBJ2-1; unclear D gene. Germline CDR1 reads SGHTA; CDR2 reads FQGTGA. V shed 6 bases and J shed 4 bases, with 10 bases lying between them. The CDR3 loop spans 13 amino acids. The CDR3 reads CASSPADYNEQFF. The CDR3 DNA sequence: TGTGCCAGCAGTCCGGCCGATTACAATGAGCAGTTCTTC. The whole variable domain, remainder taken from reference TRBV7-3 and TRBJ2-1, is GAGVSQTPSNKVTEKGKYVELRCDPISGHTALYWYRQSLGQGPEFLIYFQGTGAADDSGLPNDRFFAVRPEGSVSTLKIQRTERGDSAVYLCASSPADYNEQFFGPGTRLTVL.

The V and J genes are TRBV24-1 and TRBJ1-1, with a weak D call TRBD1 (5 bases). CDR3 length equals 16 residues. Trimming removed 8 bases from V and 6 bases from J, with 24 bases in between. Germline lookup yields CDR1 KGHDR and CDR2 SFDVKD. The CDR3 nucleotides read TGTGCCACCATTCTAAGGGGCACCCAGGGAATCCCTGAAGCTTTCTTT. Translated, it gives CATILRGTQGIPEAFF.

This clonotype was detected a few times. The chain is built from TRBV28 and TRBJ2-7, with 9 bases matching TRBD1. Germline V gene data show CDR1 as MDHEN and CDR2 as SYDVKM. V lost 8 bases to trimming and J lost 5 bases; unmatched junction nucleotides: 16. CDR3 length: 16 residues. CDR3 loop: CASVPLGTGSRNEQYF. The CDR3 DNA reads as TGTGCCAGCGTTCCACTCGGGACAGGGTCTCGGAACGAGCAGTACTTC.

The chain recombines TRBV20-1 with TRBJ2-1, with 10 bases matching TRBD1. V was pared by 6 bases and J by 15 bases, with 14 bases of the junction left unmatched. This CDR3 region has 13 residues. CDR1 is DFQATT and CDR2 is SNEGSKA in the germline V gene (reference sequence). As DNA, the CDR3 is TGCAGTGCGACTAATTCCCCGGGACAGGGGACGTTCTTC. The encoded protein is CSATNSPGQGTFF.

V gene TRBV29-1 combines with J gene TRBJ2-7; 9 nucleotides line up with TRBD1. This CDR3 has 17 residues. The germline gives CDR1 SQVTM, CDR2 ANQGSEA. V shed 5 bases, J shed 7 bases, and the junction held 21 bases outside the gene matches. CDR3 protein: CSVRTPPDRGPAIEQYF. The CDR3 DNA reads TGCAGCGTTCGAACTCCCCCGGACAGGGGCCCAGCAATAGAGCAGTACTTC.

The V gene is TRBV20-1, the J gene TRBJ2-2; 9 bases align to TRBD2. Trimming cost V 2 bases and J 4 bases; bases outside gene matches: 17. The germline V gene has CDR1 DFQATT and CDR2 SNEGSKA (reference sequence). The CDR3 totals 19 residues. This CDR3 reads CSARPRSLISGRPTGELFF. Written as DNA, the CDR3 is TGCAGTGCTAGACCCCGTTCTTTGATAAGCGGGAGGCCCACCGGGGAGCTGTTTTTT.

This chain joins TRBV5-1 and TRBJ2-1, with 14 bases aligning to TRBD2. V was clipped by 4 bases and J by 4 bases; unmatched bases: 4. The CDR3 is 16 amino acids. Germline V gives CDR1 SGHRS, CDR2 YFSETQ. The CDR3 loop is CASSQGLAGVYNEQFF. The CDR3 coding sequence is TGCGCCAGCAGCCAGGGACTAGCGGGGGTTTACAATGAGCAGTTCTTC.

This clonotype appeared a few times. This chain uses TRBV12-3 or TRBV12-4 with TRBJ2-7; a weak D match, TRBD1 (5 bases). The CDR3 contains 12 residues. V dropped 8 bases and J dropped 3 bases, with 11 bases sitting between them. For the CDR3, the DNA is TGTGCCAGCTCGCCAGGGCACTACGAGCAGTACTTC. Residues: CASSPGHYEQYF.

As DNA, the CDR3 is TGTGCCAGCAGTGAGCCGACTAGCGGGAGGGCCGGGGACAATGAGCAGTTCTTC. This codes for CASSEPTSGRAGDNEQFF. The rearrangement joins TRBV25-1 to TRBJ2-1, with 14 bases lining up with TRBD2. Trimming removed 3 bases from V and 5 bases from J; junction bases left unmatched: 9. Germline V gene lookup returns CDR1 MGHDK and CDR2 SYGVNS. The CDR3 extends over 18 amino acids.

V is TRBV7-8 and J is TRBJ2-7, with 7 bases matching TRBD1. V dropped 5 bases and J dropped 4; count of bases not matched to a gene: 8. This CDR3 is 14 amino acids long. Germline lookup yields CDR1 SGHVS and CDR2 FQNEAQ. Written as DNA, the CDR3 is TGTGCCAGCAGCGCAGACAGGGAGAGATACGAGCAGTACTTC. Translated: CASSADRERYEQYF.

The chain is built from TRBV19 and TRBJ2-5; D might be TRBD2 (6 bases). CDR1 is LNHDA, CDR2 SQIVND, per germline (reference sequence). The CDR3 covers 14 residues. V lost 1 base to trimming and J lost 3 bases, with 9 bases between them. CDR3 DNA sequence: TGTGCCAGTAGTATAGCGGGAGTGGAAGAGACCCAGTACTTC. It yields the protein CASSIAGVEETQYF.

The V gene is TRBV18, the J gene TRBJ2-1; D gene uncertain. This CDR3 has 14 amino acids. V lost 3 bases to trimming and J lost 9 bases, with 15 bases between them. Germline-derived CDR1 and CDR2 are KGHSH and LQKENI. CDR3 coding DNA: TGTGCCAGCTCACCGGTGACAAGGGTCGGTGAGCAGTTCTTC. This gives the protein CASSPVTRVGEQFF.

As to this clonotype: Sequence at one end of the junction differs from germline and may be a read error. The chain combines TRBV7-2 with TRBJ2-7; D is perhaps TRBD2 (6 bases). The CDR3 has 15 amino acids. Germline V gives CDR1 SGHTA, CDR2 FQGNSA. The DNA of the CDR3 is TGTGCCAGCAGCTTAATGGGCGGGACTCTCTACGGGCAGTACTTC. Its translation: CASSLMGGTLYGQYF.

The chain joins TRBV7-3 to TRBJ2-7; D may be TRBD2 (5 bases). The CDR3 length is 14 residues. Germline V gene data show CDR1 as SGHTA and CDR2 as FQGTGA. Trimming took 4 bases from V and 0 from J, leaving 10 bases between them. CDR3 loop: CASSSKRSSYEQYF. The CDR3, as DNA: TGTGCCAGCAGCTCAAAGCGGAGCTCCTACGAGCAGTACTTC.

The rearrangement links TRBV12-3 or TRBV12-4 to TRBJ2-5; D assignment may be TRBD1 or TRBD2 (5 bases each). The J call may be mistaken, given a closer DNA end match to TRBJ2-7. CDR3 length equals 15 residues. CDR3 sequence: CASSFQVGTSYEQYF. CDR3 DNA sequence: TGTGCCAGCAGTTTTCAGGTAGGGACGTCCTACGAGCAGTACTTC.

The rearrangement joins TRBV20-1 to TRBJ2-7; D unresolved. The germline V gene has CDR1 DFQATT and CDR2 SNEGSKA (reference sequence). The CDR3 covers 11 residues. The V end lost 3 bases, the J end lost 1 base, and 4 bases lay between the germline ends. The DNA for the CDR3 is TGCAGTGCTAGCGATTCCTACGAGCAGTACTTC. This encodes CSASDSYEQYF.

This clonotype was seen more than once but under ten times. The rearrangement joins TRBV27 to TRBJ2-5, with TRBD1 matching 9 bases. V shed 6 bases, J shed 5 bases, and the junction held 7 bases outside the gene matches. Germline V gives CDR1 MNHEY, CDR2 SMNVEV (reference sequence). The CDR3 has 14 residues. The CDR3 sequence is CASRVIGTGETQYF. CDR3 nucleotide sequence: TGTGCCAGCAGAGTGATTGGGACAGGGGAGACCCAGTACTTC.

The sample holds many counts of this clonotype. The chain carries TRBV15 and TRBJ1-2; D is perhaps TRBD1 (6 bases). Germline values: CDR1 LNHNV, CDR2 YYDKDF (reference sequence). This CDR3 is built from 16 residues. V gave up 0 bases and J gave up 7 bases, with 18 bases separating them. CDR3 nucleotide sequence: TGTGCCACCAGCAGAGAGGTAACGGGGGCGCGGTTTGGCTACACCTTC. As protein: CATSREVTGARFGYTF.

This clonotype appeared many times. V gene TRBV2 combines with J gene TRBJ2-7; unclear D gene. CDR3 length equals 12 residues. V gave up 4 bases and J gave up 2 bases, with 6 bases separating them. CDR1 SNHLY and CDR2 FYNNEI come from the germline V gene. This chain's CDR3 is CASSAPPYEQYF. CDR3 DNA sequence: TGTGCCAGCAGTGCCCCCCCCTACGAGCAGTACTTC.

This clonotype occurred many times. The CDR3 region is CAISSSGGNTGELFF. The CDR3 region has the DNA TGTGCCATCAGTTCTAGCGGGGGTAACACCGGGGAGCTGTTTTTT. This rearrangement joins TRBV10-3 to TRBJ2-2, with 10 bases fitting TRBD2. V lost 5 bases to trimming and J lost 2 bases; unmatched junction nucleotides: 2. The CDR3 is 15 residues long. CDR1 ENHRY and CDR2 SYGVKD come from the germline V gene.

The chain links TRBV18 to TRBJ2-7, with TRBD2 matching over 8 bases. The trim removed 3 bases at V and 7 bases at J, leaving 8 bases unmatched. The CDR3 runs 14 residues. Germline-derived CDR1 and CDR2 are KGHSH and LQKENI. The CDR3 nucleotides read TGTGCCAGCTCACCTCTCTCGGTAGCGGGGGAGCAGTACTTC. This encodes CASSPLSVAGEQYF.

Only a few counts were recorded for this clonotype. This chain links TRBV7-2 with TRBJ1-4; no clear D gene. Per the germline V gene, CDR1 is SGHTA and CDR2 is FQGNSA. The CDR3 extends over 13 amino acids. The V and J ends lost 5 bases and 8 bases respectively, with 12 bases between them. The CDR3 bases are TGTGCCAGCAGCCCCCCTGTGCCGGAAAAACTGTTTTTT. Amino acid sequence: CASSPPVPEKLFF. The full variable domain, completed using reference TRBV7-2 and TRBJ1-4, is GAGVSQSPSNKVTEKGKDVELRCDPISGHTALYWYRQSLGQGLEFLIYFQGNSAPDKSGLPSDRFSAERTGGSVSTLTIQRTQQEDSAVYLCASSPPVPEKLFFGSGTQLSVL.